The subject of this entry is one TCR beta chain. Its antigen is still unknown. Cells that were CD45RO-CCR7+CD27+CD95- constituted naive CD8+ T cells. This CDR3 is 14 amino acids long. The germline gives CDR1 LNHDA, CDR2 SQIVND (reference sequence). This entry is derived from a study of CXCR3-negative and CXCR3-positive naive CD8 T cells. The study's findings and limits: Each naive subset displayed comparably high diversity, whereas memory CD8+ cells displayed much lower diversity. CXCR3-negative naive cells had less hydrophobic TRB CDR3s than did CXCR3-positive naive cells. Most assays were run on fresh PBMCs (CXCR3 expression partially decreased after cryopreservation). In naive cells, CXCR3-negative and CXCR3-positive subsets had similar TRBV-TRBJ usage; memory cells differed.

The TRB libraries of cDNA were built by UMI-labeled 5' RACE. TCRdb re-called the 5' RACE reads; every CDR3 protein appears as one record, without DNA. Found here are around 63,000 distinct CDR3 sequences; the top ten clones hold roughly 0.73%. Sample: naive CXCR3+ CD8+ T cells from blood. Subset meaning: CD45RO-CCR7+CD27+CD95- naive CD8+ T cells expressing CXCR3 (TNR3+). This chain connects TRBV19 to TRBJ2-7; no DNA is available, so the TRBD1 call from TCRdb remains unchecked. This TCR came from a human donor in good health. Some clones in this sample may be carry-over from other donors' samples. CDR3 protein: CASPGDRGIYEQYF.